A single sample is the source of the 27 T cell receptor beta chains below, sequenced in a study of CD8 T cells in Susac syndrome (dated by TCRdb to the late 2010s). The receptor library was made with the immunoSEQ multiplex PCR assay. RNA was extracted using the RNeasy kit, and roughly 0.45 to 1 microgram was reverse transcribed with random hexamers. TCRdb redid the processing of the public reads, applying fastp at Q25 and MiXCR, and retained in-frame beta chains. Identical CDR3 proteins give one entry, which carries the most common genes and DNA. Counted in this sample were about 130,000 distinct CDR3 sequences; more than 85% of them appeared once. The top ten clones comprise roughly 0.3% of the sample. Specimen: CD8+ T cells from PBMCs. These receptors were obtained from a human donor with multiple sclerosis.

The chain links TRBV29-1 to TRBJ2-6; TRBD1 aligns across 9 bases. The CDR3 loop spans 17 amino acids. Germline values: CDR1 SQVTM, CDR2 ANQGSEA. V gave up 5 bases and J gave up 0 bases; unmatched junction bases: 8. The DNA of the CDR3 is TGCAGCGTTCGGACCCGGGACAGGGACTCTGGGGCCAACGTCCTGACTTTC. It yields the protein CSVRTRDRDSGANVLTF.

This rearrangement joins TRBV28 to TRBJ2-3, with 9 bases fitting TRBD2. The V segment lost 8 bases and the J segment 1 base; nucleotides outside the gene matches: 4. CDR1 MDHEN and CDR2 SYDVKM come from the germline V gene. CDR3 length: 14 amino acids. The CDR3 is CASLAGGRTDTQYF. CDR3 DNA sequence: TGTGCCAGCCTTGCGGGGGGGCGCACAGATACGCAGTATTTT.

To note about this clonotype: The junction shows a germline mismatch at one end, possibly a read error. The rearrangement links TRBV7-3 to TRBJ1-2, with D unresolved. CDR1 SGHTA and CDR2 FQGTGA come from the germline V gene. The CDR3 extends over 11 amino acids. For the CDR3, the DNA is TGCTCGGGGATATCTAACTATGGCTACACCTTC. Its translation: CSGISNYGYTF.

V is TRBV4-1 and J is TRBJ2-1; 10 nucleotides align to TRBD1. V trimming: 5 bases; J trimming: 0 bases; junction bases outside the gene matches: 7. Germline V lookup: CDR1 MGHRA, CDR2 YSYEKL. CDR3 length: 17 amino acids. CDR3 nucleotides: TGCGCCAGCAGCGGACAGGGGGGAACTAGCTCCTACAATGAGCAGTTCTTC. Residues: CASSGQGGTSSYNEQFF.

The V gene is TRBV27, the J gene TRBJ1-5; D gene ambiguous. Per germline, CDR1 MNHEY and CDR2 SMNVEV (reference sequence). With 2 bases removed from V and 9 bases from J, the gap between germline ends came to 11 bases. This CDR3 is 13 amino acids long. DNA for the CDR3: TGTGCCAGCAGTTTAGTGTGGGGAATGCCCCAGCATTTT. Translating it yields CASSLVWGMPQHF.

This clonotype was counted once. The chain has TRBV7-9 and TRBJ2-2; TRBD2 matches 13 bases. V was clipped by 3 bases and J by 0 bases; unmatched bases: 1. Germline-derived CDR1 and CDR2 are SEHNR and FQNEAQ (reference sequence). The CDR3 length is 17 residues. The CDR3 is CASSLGLAGSNTGELFF. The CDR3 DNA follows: TGTGCCAGCAGCTTGGGACTAGCGGGATCGAACACCGGGGAGCTGTTTTTT.

The CDR3 region has the DNA TGTGCCAGCAGCCAAGTGGGCCTTAACGGTGAAAAACTGTTTTTT. It yields the protein CASSQVGLNGEKLFF. The chain carries TRBV3-1 and TRBJ1-4; D gene uncertain. CDR3 length equals 15 residues. The germline gives CDR1 LGHDT, CDR2 YNNKEL (reference sequence). Trimming took 1 base from V and 7 from J, leaving 13 bases between them.

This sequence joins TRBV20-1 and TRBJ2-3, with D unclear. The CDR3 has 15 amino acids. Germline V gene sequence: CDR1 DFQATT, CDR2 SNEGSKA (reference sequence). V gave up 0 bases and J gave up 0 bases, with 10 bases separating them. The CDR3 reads CSARDPVSSTDTQYF. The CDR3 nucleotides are TGCAGTGCTAGAGATCCAGTCAGTAGCACAGATACGCAGTATTTT.

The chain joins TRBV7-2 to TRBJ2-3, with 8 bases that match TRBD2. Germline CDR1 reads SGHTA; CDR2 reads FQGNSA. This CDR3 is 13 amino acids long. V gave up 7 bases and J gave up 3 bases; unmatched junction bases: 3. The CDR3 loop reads CASKAGETDTQYF. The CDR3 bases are TGTGCCAGCAAAGCGGGAGAGACAGATACGCAGTATTTT.

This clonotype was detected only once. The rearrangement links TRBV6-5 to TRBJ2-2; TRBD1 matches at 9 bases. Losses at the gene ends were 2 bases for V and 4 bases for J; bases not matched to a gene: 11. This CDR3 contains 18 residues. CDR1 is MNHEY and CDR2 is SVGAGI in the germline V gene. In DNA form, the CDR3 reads TGTGCCAGCAGTTACACGGCCGGGACAGGGTTTATCACCGGGGAGCTGTTTTTT. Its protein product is CASSYTAGTGFITGELFF.

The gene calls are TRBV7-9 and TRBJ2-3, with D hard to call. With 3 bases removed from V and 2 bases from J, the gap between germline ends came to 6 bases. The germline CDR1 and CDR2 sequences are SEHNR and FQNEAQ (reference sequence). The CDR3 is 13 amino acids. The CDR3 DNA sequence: TGTGCCAGCAGCTTGGTAAACACAGATACGCAGTATTTT. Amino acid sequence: CASSLVNTDTQYF.

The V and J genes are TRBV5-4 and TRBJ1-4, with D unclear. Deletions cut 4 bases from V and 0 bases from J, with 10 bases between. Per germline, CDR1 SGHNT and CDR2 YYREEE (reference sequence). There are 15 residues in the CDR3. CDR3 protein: CASSPLPATNEKLFF. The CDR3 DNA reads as TGTGCCAGCAGCCCACTCCCTGCAACTAATGAAAAACTGTTTTTT. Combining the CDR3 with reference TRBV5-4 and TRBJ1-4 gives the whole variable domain ETGVTQSPTHLIKTRGQQVTLRCSSQSGHNTVSWYQQALGQGPQFIFQYYREEENGRGNFPPRFSGLQFPNYSSELNVNALELDDSALYLCASSPLPATNEKLFFGSGTQLSVL.

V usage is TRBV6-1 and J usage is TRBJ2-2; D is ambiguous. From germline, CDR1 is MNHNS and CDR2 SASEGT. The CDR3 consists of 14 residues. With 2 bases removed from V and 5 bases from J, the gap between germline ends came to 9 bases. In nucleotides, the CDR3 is TGTGCCAGCAGTGAATTCACGGTTACCGGGGAGCTGTTTTTT. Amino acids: CASSEFTVTGELFF.

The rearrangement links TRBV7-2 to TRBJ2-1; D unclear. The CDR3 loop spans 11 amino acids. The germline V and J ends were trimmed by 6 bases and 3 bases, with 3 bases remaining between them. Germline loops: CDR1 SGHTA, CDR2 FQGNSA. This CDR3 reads CASRYYNEQFF. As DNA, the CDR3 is TGTGCCAGCAGGTACTACAATGAGCAGTTCTTC.

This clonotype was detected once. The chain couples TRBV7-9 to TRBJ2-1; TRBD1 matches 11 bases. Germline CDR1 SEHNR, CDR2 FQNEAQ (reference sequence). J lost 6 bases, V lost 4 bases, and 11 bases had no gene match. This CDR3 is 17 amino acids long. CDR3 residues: CASSYSKDRGPSNEQFF. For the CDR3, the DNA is TGTGCCAGCAGCTACTCGAAGGACAGGGGGCCAAGCAATGAGCAGTTCTTC.

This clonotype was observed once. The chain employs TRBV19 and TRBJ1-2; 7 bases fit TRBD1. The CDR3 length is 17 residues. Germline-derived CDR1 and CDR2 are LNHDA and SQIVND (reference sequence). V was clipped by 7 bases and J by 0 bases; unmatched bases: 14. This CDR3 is CASTLGQLPAANYGYTF. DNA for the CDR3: TGTGCCAGTACCTTGGGACAGTTACCGGCTGCTAACTATGGCTACACCTTC.

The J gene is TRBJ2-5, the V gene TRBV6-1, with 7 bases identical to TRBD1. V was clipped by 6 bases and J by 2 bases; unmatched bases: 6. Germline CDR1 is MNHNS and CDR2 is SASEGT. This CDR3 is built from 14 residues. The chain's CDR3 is CASRAGTEQETQYF. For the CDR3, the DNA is TGTGCCAGCAGAGCCGGGACAGAACAAGAGACCCAGTACTTC.

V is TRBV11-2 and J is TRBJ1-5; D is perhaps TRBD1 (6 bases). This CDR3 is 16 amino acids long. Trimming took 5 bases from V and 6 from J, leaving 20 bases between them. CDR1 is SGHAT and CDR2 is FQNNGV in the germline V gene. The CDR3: CASSPSFRGASQPQHF. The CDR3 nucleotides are TGTGCCAGCAGCCCCAGTTTTCGGGGGGCGAGTCAGCCCCAGCATTTT.

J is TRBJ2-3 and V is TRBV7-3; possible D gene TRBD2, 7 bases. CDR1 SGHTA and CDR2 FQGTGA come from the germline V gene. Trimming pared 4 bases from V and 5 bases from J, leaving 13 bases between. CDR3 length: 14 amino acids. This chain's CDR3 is CASSYGGGGDTQYF. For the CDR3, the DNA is TGTGCCAGCAGCTACGGCGGGGGCGGAGATACGCAGTATTTT.

The CDR3 bases are TGTGCCAGCAGTCTCCTCACGACAGGGGGCAGCACCGGGGAGCTGTTTTTT. This codes for CASSLLTTGGSTGELFF. The chain is built from TRBV27 and TRBJ2-2; 10 bases line up with TRBD1. The CDR3 spans 17 residues. Germline-derived CDR1 and CDR2 are MNHEY and SMNVEV (reference sequence). V was pared by 5 bases and J by 4 bases, with 10 bases of the junction left unmatched.

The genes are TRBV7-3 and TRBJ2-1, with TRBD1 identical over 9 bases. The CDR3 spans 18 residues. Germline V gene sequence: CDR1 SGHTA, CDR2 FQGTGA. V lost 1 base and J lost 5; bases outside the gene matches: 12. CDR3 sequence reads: CASSLNPSRDRVNNEQFF. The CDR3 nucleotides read TGTGCCAGCAGCTTAAACCCCAGTAGGGACAGGGTCAACAATGAGCAGTTCTTC.

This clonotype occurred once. The CDR3 here is CASSLRGGIYEQYF. The CDR3 nucleotides read TGTGCCAGCAGCTTACGTGGGGGGATCTACGAGCAGTACTTC. This rearrangement joins TRBV7-8 to TRBJ2-7, with D tentatively TRBD2 (6 bases). Germline lookup yields CDR1 SGHVS and CDR2 FQNEAQ. Between the trimmed V and J ends, which lost 2 bases and 3 bases, there was a span of 11 bases. The CDR3 has 14 amino acids.

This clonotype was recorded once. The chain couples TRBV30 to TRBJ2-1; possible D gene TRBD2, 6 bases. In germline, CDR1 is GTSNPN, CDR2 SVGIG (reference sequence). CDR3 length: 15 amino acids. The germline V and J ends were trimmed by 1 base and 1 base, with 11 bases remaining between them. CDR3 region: CAWSDRDSSYNEQFF. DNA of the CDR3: TGTGCCTGGAGTGATCGGGACTCGTCCTACAATGAGCAGTTCTTC.

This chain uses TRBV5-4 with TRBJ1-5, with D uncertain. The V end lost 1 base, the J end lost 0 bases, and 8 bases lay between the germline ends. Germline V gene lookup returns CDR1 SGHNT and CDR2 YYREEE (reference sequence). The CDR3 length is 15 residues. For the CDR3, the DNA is TGTGCCAGCAGCTTGTTCGGTGATAGCAATCAGCCCCAGCATTTT. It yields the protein CASSLFGDSNQPQHF.

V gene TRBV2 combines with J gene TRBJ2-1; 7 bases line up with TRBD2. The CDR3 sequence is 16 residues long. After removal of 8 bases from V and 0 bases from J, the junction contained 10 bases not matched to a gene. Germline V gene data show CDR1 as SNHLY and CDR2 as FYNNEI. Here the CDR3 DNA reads TGTGCCAGCGCGGTCACTAGCGTTAGCTCCTACAATGAGCAGTTCTTC. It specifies CASAVTSVSSYNEQFF.

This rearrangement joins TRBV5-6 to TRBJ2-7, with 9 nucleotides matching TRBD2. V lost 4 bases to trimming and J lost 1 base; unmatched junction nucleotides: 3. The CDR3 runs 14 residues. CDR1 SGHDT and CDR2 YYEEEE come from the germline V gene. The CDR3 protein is CASSIAGVSYEQYV. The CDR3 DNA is TGTGCCAGCAGCATAGCGGGAGTTTCCTACGAGCAGTACGTC.

The CDR3 DNA follows: TGTGCCAGCAGCTCCACGTCCGGGGTCCAGGGAGGGAACACTGAAGCTTTCTTT. Translating it yields CASSSTSGVQGGNTEAFF. This chain joins TRBV9 and TRBJ1-1; perhaps TRBD1 as D (5 bases). From germline, CDR1 is SGDLS and CDR2 YYNGEE. V was trimmed by 4 bases and J by 1 base, leaving 23 bases between them. The length of the CDR3 is 18 residues.